These T cell receptor beta chains were read from a single sample in a study of blood T cell repertoires in COVID-19. Sequencing was performed with immunoSEQ multiplex PCR; in TCRdb, only in-frame clones are kept and a portion is missing. The sample has some 300,000 clones, roughly 88% seen once. Sequencing was carried out using peripheral blood. The receptors derive from a woman in her twenties or thirties who had recovered from COVID-19. Each CDR3 is given with its conserved first and last residue. The order of the fields is V gene, D gene, CDR3 protein. D genes are given only for firm matches.

TRBV6-5,NA,CASSNLGGIYGYTF
TRBV27,TRBD1,CASSTGGRFYEQYF
TRBV4-3,NA,CASSQGNGGAQETQYF
TRBV6-6,TRBD2,CASIRTSGGAETQYF
TRBV19,NA,CASSVYNQPQHF
TRBV29-1,TRBD1,CSVEDDRVEQYF
TRBV12-3/TRBV12-4,NA,CASSLNSHEQYF
TRBV27,NA,CASSPDRGTDTQYF
TRBV28,NA,CASAAAVNTDTQYF
TRBV7-2,NA,CASSSSRDQPQHF
TRBV18,TRBD1,CASSPGTGDYEQYF
TRBV18,NA,CASSPREPGLTPLHF
TRBV18,NA,CASSPRTDHTEAFF
TRBV7-2,NA,CASSQDGTWKEPLHF
TRBV5-4,TRBD1,CASSGGTGGPMNTEAFF
TRBV6-5,NA,CASRGAASGEQYF
TRBV19,NA,CASSRKTGQIEQPQHF
TRBV27,NA,CASSFRDPTDTQYF